The T cell receptor beta chain described here comes from a study of blood T cell repertoires in COVID-19. As for the study in general: Italy, Spain and the United States were the sources of the convalescent and acute COVID-19 samples. PBMCs, B-cell-depleted T cells, or T cells were the source of the cDNA or gDNA that made up the material.

CDR3 size: 16 residues. Germline assignment: CDR1 SEHNR and CDR2 FQNEAQ (reference sequence). With V trimmed by 3 bases and J by 12 bases, 13 bases remained unmatched. Source study methods: Cell counts per sample came from amplifying reference gene primers. Some clones are missing from TCRdb's copy, which holds only in-frame ones; the method was immunoSEQ multiplex PCR. The DNA gave D and trimming, while V, J and clone size come from that table. In the table there are tens of thousands of clones, roughly four fifths of which are singletons. Input material: peripheral blood. V usage is TRBV7-9 and J usage is TRBJ1-6; 8 bases fit TRBD1. The sequence was collected from a human donor in a cohort sampled during active COVID-19. The CDR3 DNA reads TGTGCCAGCAGCTTTAACCCCGGGACAGGCCTCGTACCCCTCCACTTT. It yields the protein CASSFNPGTGLVPLHF.